This T cell receptor (beta chain) originates from a study of blood T cell repertoires in COVID-19. As for this clone: At one boundary the junction diverges from the germline segment, which might be a read error.

Germline V gene data show CDR1 as SGHRS and CDR2 as YFSETQ. This CDR3 spans 10 amino acids. This study enrolled people aged about 18 to 100 from approximately 24 US geographic areas. Participant reports of clinical history set cohort assignment. Cohort 3 donors counted as recovered after two negative PCRs, clearance, or resolved symptoms. As originally analysed: The authors estimated nucleated cell counts from reference gene primer amplification. Sequencing was performed with immunoSEQ multiplex PCR; in TCRdb, only in-frame clones are kept and a portion is missing. The V and J calls and clone size come from that table; D and trimming were worked out from the DNA. This sample has around 200,000 clones, with about 88% found just once.

Sequencing used PBMCs or T cells enriched from blood (not recorded which). The TCR sequence derives from a woman in her thirties who had recovered from COVID-19. This chain connects TRBV5-1 to TRBJ1-2, with unresolved D. This chain's CDR3 is CASSLEESFF. For the CDR3, the DNA is TGCGCCAGCAGCTTGGAGGAGAGCTTCTTC.